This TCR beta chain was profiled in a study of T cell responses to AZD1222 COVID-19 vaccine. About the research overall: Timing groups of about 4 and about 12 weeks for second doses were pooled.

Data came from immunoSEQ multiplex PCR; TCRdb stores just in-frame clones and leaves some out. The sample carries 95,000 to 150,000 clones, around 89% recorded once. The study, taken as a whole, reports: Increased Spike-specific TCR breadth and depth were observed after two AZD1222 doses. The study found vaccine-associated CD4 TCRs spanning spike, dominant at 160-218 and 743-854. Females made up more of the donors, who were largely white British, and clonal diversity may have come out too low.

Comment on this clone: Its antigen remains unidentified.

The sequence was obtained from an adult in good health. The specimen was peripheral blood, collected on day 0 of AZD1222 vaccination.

CDR3 sequence: CASSPGQISSTDTQYF. The CDR3 region has the DNA TGTGCCAGCAGCCCCGGACAGATATCTAGCACAGATACGCAGTATTTT. The V and J genes are TRBV11-2 and TRBJ2-3; tentatively, D is TRBD1 (6 bases). The CDR3 runs 16 residues. Germline V gene sequence: CDR1 SGHAT, CDR2 FQNNGV. Trimming removed 5 bases from V and 0 bases from J, with 15 bases in between.